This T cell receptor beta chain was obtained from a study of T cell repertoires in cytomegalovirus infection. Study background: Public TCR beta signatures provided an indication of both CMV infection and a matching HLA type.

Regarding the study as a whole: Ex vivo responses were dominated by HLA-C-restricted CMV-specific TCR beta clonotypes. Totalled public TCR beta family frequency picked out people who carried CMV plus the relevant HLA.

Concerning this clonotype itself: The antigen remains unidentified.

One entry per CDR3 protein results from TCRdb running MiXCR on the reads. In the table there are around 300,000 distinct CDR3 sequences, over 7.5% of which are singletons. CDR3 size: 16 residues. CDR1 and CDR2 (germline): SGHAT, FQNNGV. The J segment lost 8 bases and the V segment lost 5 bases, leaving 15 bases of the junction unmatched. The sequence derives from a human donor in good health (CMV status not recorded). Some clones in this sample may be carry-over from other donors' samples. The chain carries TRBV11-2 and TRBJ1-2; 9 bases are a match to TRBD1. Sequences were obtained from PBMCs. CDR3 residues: CASSRDRAISMGGYTF. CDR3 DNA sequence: TGTGCCAGCAGCCGGGACAGGGCCATCTCGATGGGGGGCTACACCTTC.